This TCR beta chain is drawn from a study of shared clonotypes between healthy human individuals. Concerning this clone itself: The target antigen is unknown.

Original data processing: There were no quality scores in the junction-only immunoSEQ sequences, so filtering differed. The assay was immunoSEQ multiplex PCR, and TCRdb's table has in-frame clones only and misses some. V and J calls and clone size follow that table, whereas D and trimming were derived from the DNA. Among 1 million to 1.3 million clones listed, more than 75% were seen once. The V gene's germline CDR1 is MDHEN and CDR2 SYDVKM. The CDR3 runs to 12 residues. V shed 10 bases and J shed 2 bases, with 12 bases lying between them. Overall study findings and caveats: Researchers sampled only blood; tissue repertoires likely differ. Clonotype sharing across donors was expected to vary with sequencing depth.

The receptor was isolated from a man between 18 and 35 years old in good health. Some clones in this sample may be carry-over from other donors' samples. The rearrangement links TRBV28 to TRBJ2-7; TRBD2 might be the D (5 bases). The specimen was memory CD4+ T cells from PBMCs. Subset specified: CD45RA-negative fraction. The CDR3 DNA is TGTGCCACCAACAGCGGAACCTACGAGCAGTACTTC. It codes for CATNSGTYEQYF.